Each of the 18 T cell receptor beta chains below was sequenced from the same sample in a study of a mutant IDH1 vaccine in newly diagnosed glioma. These receptors' antigens are unknown. The time point denotes: week 11, during vaccination. A 20-mer mutant IDH1 peptide at 300 ug was injected subcutaneously with topical imiquimod. Assay: immunoSEQ multiplex PCR; the TCRdb copy retains only in-frame clones and omits some. Here the sample spans around 60,000 clones, approximately 84% being singletons. Source: PBMCs, taken from a glioma patient whose treatment included an IDH1 peptide vaccine. These receptors were obtained from a woman in her forties or fifties with glioma.

The CDR3 nucleotides are TGTGCCAGCAGCGTCAGTGGTACTAGCGGGGGAAATGAGCAGTTCTTC. This translates into CASSVSGTSGGNEQFF. The chain recombines TRBV7-9 with TRBJ2-1, with 11 bases that match TRBD2. The V gene's germline CDR1 is SEHNR and CDR2 FQNEAQ (reference sequence). Trimming removed 5 bases from V and 7 bases from J; junction bases left unmatched: 10. The CDR3 has 16 residues.

The genes are TRBV7-8 and TRBJ1-1; D possibly corresponds to TRBD1 (6 bases). The CDR3 contains 12 residues. V was cut by 5 bases and J by 11 bases, with 15 bases left in between. Germline loops: CDR1 SGHVS, CDR2 FQNEAQ. CDR3 bases: TGTGCCAGCAGCGCCGACAGGTCCAAGGCTTTCTTT. Protein: CASSADRSKAFF. Filled out from reference TRBV7-8 and TRBJ1-1, the complete variable domain reads GAGVSQSPRYKVAKRGQDVALRCDPISGHVSLFWYQQALGQGPEFLTYFQNEAQLDKSGLPSDRFFAERPEGSVSTLKIQRTQQEDSAVYLCASSADRSKAFFGQGTRLTVV.

The chain links TRBV27 to TRBJ1-5, with a weak D call TRBD1 (5 bases). The CDR3 consists of 12 residues. Germline CDR1 and CDR2: MNHEY and SMNVEV (reference sequence). Deletions cut 10 bases from V and 4 bases from J, with 11 bases between. Written as DNA, the CDR3 is TGTGCCACCGGGGGGGTAAATCAGCCCCAGCATTTT. Amino acids: CATGGVNQPQHF.

This clone was picked up one time. This sequence joins TRBV5-1 and TRBJ1-6; 9 positions agree with TRBD1. The CDR3 is 19 residues long. The junction had 12 bases not matched to a gene; V was cut back by 1 base and J by 4 bases. Germline V gene data show CDR1 as SGHRS and CDR2 as YFSETQ. CDR3 sequence reads: CASSLRLTGGRDYNSPLHF. CDR3 bases: TGCGCCAGCAGCTTGCGTTTGACAGGGGGAAGGGATTATAATTCACCCCTCCACTTT.

This sequence joins TRBV19 and TRBJ1-2, with 7 bases aligning to TRBD1. CDR1 and CDR2 (germline): LNHDA, SQIVND (reference sequence). V dropped 5 bases and J dropped 8; count of bases not matched to a gene: 5. The length of the CDR3 is 12 residues. The CDR3 loop is CASSLRQGGYTF. CDR3 sequence (DNA): TGTGCCAGTAGTCTCCGACAGGGCGGCTACACCTTC.

The chain combines TRBV7-2 with TRBJ1-5; D is perhaps TRBD1 (6 bases). Germline CDR1 and CDR2: SGHTA and FQGNSA. This CDR3 spans 14 amino acids. Trimming pared 3 bases from V and 0 bases from J, leaving 6 bases between. CDR3 sequence: CASSLGHSNQPQHF. Here the CDR3 DNA reads TGTGCCAGCAGCTTGGGACATAGCAATCAGCCCCAGCATTTT.

This clone has a single count. The chain has TRBV7-8 and TRBJ2-1; possibly TRBD1 or TRBD2 for D (5 bases each). The CDR3 extends over 14 amino acids. Germline V gene lookup returns CDR1 SGHVS and CDR2 FQNEAQ. V was cut by 4 bases and J by 5 bases, with 12 bases left in between. The CDR3 is CASSYGGPHNEQFF. CDR3 nucleotide sequence: TGTGCCAGCAGCTATGGGGGTCCACACAATGAGCAGTTCTTC. Together with reference TRBV7-8 and TRBJ2-1, the CDR3 gives the full variable domain: GAGVSQSPRYKVAKRGQDVALRCDPISGHVSLFWYQQALGQGPEFLTYFQNEAQLDKSGLPSDRFFAERPEGSVSTLKIQRTQQEDSAVYLCASSYGGPHNEQFFGPGTRLTVL.

The rearrangement uses TRBV5-1 and TRBJ2-1, with D perhaps TRBD1 (5 bases). The CDR3 sequence is 16 residues long. CDR1 is SGHRS and CDR2 is YFSETQ in the germline V gene. Trimming removed 1 base at V and 0 bases at J, with 11 bases between. In DNA form, the CDR3 reads TGCGCCAGCAGCTTGACAGGCTCCACCTCCTACAATGAGCAGTTCTTC. Encoded protein: CASSLTGSTSYNEQFF.

This chain connects TRBV27 to TRBJ2-7, with D perhaps given as TRBD1 or TRBD2 (5 bases each). The CDR3 sequence is 16 residues long. Germline CDR1 and CDR2: MNHEY and SMNVEV (reference sequence). V was shortened by 4 bases and J by 2 bases, with 18 bases between the two germline ends. CDR3 sequence (DNA): TGTGCCAGCAGTTGGACCGGGACCTCAAGGACCTACGAGCAGTACTTC. Its protein is CASSWTGTSRTYEQYF.

This chain links TRBV7-2 with TRBJ1-5; maybe TRBD1 (6 bases). V was shortened by 4 bases and J by 7 bases, with 14 bases between the two germline ends. The germline V gene encodes CDR1 SGHTA and CDR2 FQGNSA. There are 14 residues in the CDR3. CDR3 sequence: CASSYKQGGQPQHF. CDR3 DNA sequence: TGTGCCAGCAGCTACAAACAGGGCGGCCAGCCCCAGCATTTT.

The chain employs TRBV2 and TRBJ2-1; D gene ambiguous. CDR1 and CDR2 (germline): SNHLY, FYNNEI. Trimming stripped 8 bases from V and 5 bases from J, with 19 bases between. The CDR3 totals 15 residues. The DNA of the CDR3 is TGTGCCAGCCTACTCGAAGTACTGAAAAACAATGAGCAGTTCTTC. As protein: CASLLEVLKNNEQFF. The whole variable domain, filled in from reference TRBV2 and TRBJ2-1, reads EPEVTQTPSHQVTQMGQEVILRCVPISNHLYFYWYRQILGQKVEFLVSFYNNEISEKSEIFDDQFSVERPDGSNFTLKIRSTKLEDSAMYFCASLLEVLKNNEQFFGPGTRLTVL.

The V call is TRBV2, the J call TRBJ1-1; D is perhaps TRBD1 (6 bases). V gave up 11 bases and J gave up 11 bases, with 24 bases separating them. The CDR3 extends over 13 amino acids. The germline CDR1 and CDR2 sequences are SNHLY and FYNNEI. CDR3 DNA: TGTGCCGTTCGACAGGATAGTAGTCCAGTGGCTTTCTTT. Translating it yields CAVRQDSSPVAFF.

The chain recombines TRBV4-1 with TRBJ1-1; a possible D gene is TRBD1 (5 bases). CDR3 length: 16 amino acids. V lost 1 base, J lost 1 base, and 13 bases lay in between. Germline V gene data show CDR1 as MGHRA and CDR2 as YSYEKL. CDR3 region: CASSQGSGKGNTEAFF. The CDR3 region has the DNA TGCGCCAGCAGCCAAGGCTCAGGGAAGGGGAACACTGAAGCTTTCTTT.

The chain employs TRBV6-5 and TRBJ1-2; TRBD1 is a possible D gene (6 bases). The CDR3 is made up of 14 amino acids. V shed 2 bases and J shed 2 bases, with 9 bases lying between them. Germline V gene data show CDR1 as MNHEY and CDR2 as SVGAGI. The CDR3 protein is CASSYRGGNYGYTF. CDR3 bases: TGTGCCAGCAGTTACAGGGGGGGAAACTATGGCTACACCTTC.

The V gene is TRBV7-3, the J gene TRBJ1-1, with 7 positions matching TRBD1. CDR3 length: 13 residues. With V trimmed by 6 bases and J by 4 bases, 5 bases remained unmatched. Germline CDR1 and CDR2: SGHTA and FQGTGA. The CDR3 reads CASSLPGGTEAFF. In DNA, the CDR3 is TGTGCCAGCAGTTTACCAGGGGGCACTGAAGCTTTCTTT.

V and J are TRBV19 and TRBJ1-6, with a weak D call TRBD1 (5 bases). The CDR3 runs 14 residues. V was clipped by 4 bases and J by 9 bases, with 13 bases between them. Germline V gives CDR1 LNHDA, CDR2 SQIVND (reference sequence). The CDR3 nucleotides read TGTGCCAGTAGTACGGGGGATCTGGCTTCACCCCTCCACTTT. As protein: CASSTGDLASPLHF.

This clone was found a few times. This chain connects TRBV19 to TRBJ1-5; no clear D. The CDR3 runs 11 residues. Germline CDR1 LNHDA, CDR2 SQIVND (reference sequence). Trimming removed 8 bases at V and 6 bases at J, with 8 bases between. In nucleotides, the CDR3 is TGTGCCAGTGGGTTAAGTCAGCCCCAGCATTTT. It is translated as CASGLSQPQHF.

The V and J genes are TRBV5-4 and TRBJ2-7; D is tentatively TRBD1 or TRBD2 (5 bases each). The germline gives CDR1 SGHNT, CDR2 YYREEE (reference sequence). This CDR3 spans 14 amino acids. V lost 3 bases and J lost 7, with 17 bases in between. The CDR3, as DNA: TGTGCCAGCAGCTCGGGACCGGGCTCCGATGAGCAGTACTTC. Translated: CASSSGPGSDEQYF.